The following is a T cell receptor (beta chain) sequence with its context. This CDR3 has 15 residues. The germline gives CDR1 SGHDT, CDR2 YYEEEE. The J segment lost 5 bases and the V segment lost 2 bases, leaving 6 bases of the junction unmatched. The entry originates in a study of blood T cell repertoires in COVID-19. The wider study: Donors in the United States, Italy and Spain gave samples during acute or convalescent COVID-19.

As originally analysed: Reference gene primer amplification yielded estimated nucleated cell counts. The repertoire was sequenced with immunoSEQ multiplex PCR; TCRdb's copy has only in-frame clones and lacks some. V and J calls and clone size are given by that table; D and trimming were obtained from the DNA. The table has some 80,000 clones, roughly 80% seen once; the top ten hold approximately 39%. The gene calls are TRBV5-6 and TRBJ2-5, with TRBD2 matching 10 bases. The source of this sequence is a woman aged 70-85 years with acute or convalescent COVID-19. The sequenced sample was peripheral blood. In DNA, the CDR3 is TGTGCCAGCAGCTTTCGGCTAGCGGGGGCGGAGACCCAGTACTTC. Its protein product is CASSFRLAGAETQYF.